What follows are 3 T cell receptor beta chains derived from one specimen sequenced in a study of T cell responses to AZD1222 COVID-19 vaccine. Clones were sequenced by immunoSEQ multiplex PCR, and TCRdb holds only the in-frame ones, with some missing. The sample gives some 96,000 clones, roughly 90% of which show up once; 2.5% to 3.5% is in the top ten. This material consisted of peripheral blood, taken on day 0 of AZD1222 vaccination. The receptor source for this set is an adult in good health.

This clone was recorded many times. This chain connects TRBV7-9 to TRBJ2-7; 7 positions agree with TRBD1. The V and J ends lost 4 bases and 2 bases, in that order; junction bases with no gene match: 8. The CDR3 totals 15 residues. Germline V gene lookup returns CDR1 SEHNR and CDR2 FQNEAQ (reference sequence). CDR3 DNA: TGTGCCAGCAGCTCCGTCAGGGGGTTTCCCTACGAGCAGTACTTC. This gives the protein CASSSVRGFPYEQYF.

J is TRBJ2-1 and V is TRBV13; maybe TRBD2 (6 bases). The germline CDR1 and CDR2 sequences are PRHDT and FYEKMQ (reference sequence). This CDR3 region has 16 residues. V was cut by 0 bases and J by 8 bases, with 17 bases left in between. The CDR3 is CASSLGAETRKDEQFF. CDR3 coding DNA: TGTGCCAGCAGCTTAGGCGCAGAGACTAGGAAGGATGAGCAGTTCTTC.

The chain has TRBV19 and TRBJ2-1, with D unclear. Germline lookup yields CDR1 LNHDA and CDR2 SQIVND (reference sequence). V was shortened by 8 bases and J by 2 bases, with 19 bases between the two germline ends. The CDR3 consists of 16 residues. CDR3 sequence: CASGPSWGSPYNEQFF. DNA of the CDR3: TGTGCCAGTGGCCCCTCATGGGGTAGCCCCTACAATGAGCAGTTCTTC.